This is a list of T cell receptor beta chains from one sample in a study of CD8 T cells in ankylosing spondylitis. Each CDR3 protein gets one entry after TCRdb re-called the 5' RACE reads with MiXCR. The sample holds some 130,000 distinct CDR3 sequences; roughly 15% are singletons and the top ten take 2.5% to 3.5%. The sequenced sample was blood, either unsorted or a sorted T cell fraction (not recorded which). The receptor set was obtained from a female donor with ankylosing spondylitis or in good health (not recorded which). Each CDR3 is given without its conserved first and last residue. The order of the fields is D gene, V gene, CDR3 protein. D genes are given only for firm matches.

d_call: TRBD1; v_call: TRBV24-1; cdr3_aa: ATSDGTALGETQY
d_call: .; v_call: TRBV20-1; cdr3_aa: SARSDRPRSGEKLF
d_call: TRBD1; v_call: TRBV6-1; cdr3_aa: ASRTGGMTHGYT
d_call: TRBD2; v_call: TRBV27; cdr3_aa: ASSTAGGINEQF
d_call: .; v_call: TRBV12-3/TRBV12-4; cdr3_aa: ASSIRSIQY
d_call: .; v_call: TRBV5-6; cdr3_aa: ASSLVAQETQY
d_call: TRBD2; v_call: TRBV7-9; cdr3_aa: ASSDLRGLQETQY
d_call: .; v_call: TRBV11-2; cdr3_aa: ASSFRQGVNNEQF
d_call: TRBD2; v_call: TRBV20-1; cdr3_aa: SAPGAGGPYEQY
d_call: TRBD2; v_call: TRBV3-1; cdr3_aa: ASSPSPTSRETQY
d_call: TRBD1; v_call: TRBV28; cdr3_aa: ASSANRQGASGYT
d_call: .; v_call: TRBV5-1; cdr3_aa: ASSLGEPSRGNTIY
d_call: TRBD2; v_call: TRBV20-1; cdr3_aa: SASLGGLAYKDTQY
d_call: .; v_call: TRBV7-2; cdr3_aa: ASSDRQGHEQY
d_call: .; v_call: TRBV4-1; cdr3_aa: ASSQVATGTYYNEQF
d_call: .; v_call: TRBV24-1; cdr3_aa: ATSDASATGELF
d_call: .; v_call: TRBV3-1; cdr3_aa: ASRVSGANVLT
d_call: .; v_call: TRBV10-3; cdr3_aa: AITDRDNEQF
d_call: .; v_call: TRBV12-3/TRBV12-4; cdr3_aa: ASSLDFMGNTIY
d_call: .; v_call: TRBV6-6; cdr3_aa: ASSQRDSPYEQY
d_call: .; v_call: TRBV14; cdr3_aa: ASSQARTQY
d_call: TRBD1; v_call: TRBV5-1; cdr3_aa: ASSYSQGAAYEQY
d_call: TRBD2; v_call: TRBV20-1; cdr3_aa: SAKRSRGTDTQY
d_call: TRBD1; v_call: TRBV5-1; cdr3_aa: ASMGTGGTDTQY
d_call: TRBD2; v_call: TRBV19; cdr3_aa: ASSITSGKSKNIQY
d_call: .; v_call: TRBV12-3/TRBV12-4; cdr3_aa: ASSGDGPTF
d_call: .; v_call: TRBV20-1; cdr3_aa: SARRIWGKTEAF
d_call: .; v_call: TRBV6-1; cdr3_aa: ASISPNTGELF
d_call: .; v_call: TRBV7-8; cdr3_aa: ASSPLETGELF
d_call: TRBD1; v_call: TRBV29-1; cdr3_aa: SVVTGWSGANVLT
d_call: .; v_call: TRBV5-1; cdr3_aa: ASSLAAQGTTY
d_call: .; v_call: TRBV12-3/TRBV12-4; cdr3_aa: ASSEGTGYRQPQH
d_call: .; v_call: TRBV9; cdr3_aa: ASSVIGTPRTDTQY
d_call: .; v_call: TRBV20-1; cdr3_aa: SANPSEKYTDTQY
d_call: .; v_call: TRBV6-5; cdr3_aa: ASSYLSRVRSGDMNTEAF
d_call: TRBD1; v_call: TRBV11-2; cdr3_aa: ASSGGQGLYGYT
d_call: .; v_call: TRBV5-1; cdr3_aa: ASSGSLGDTQY
d_call: .; v_call: TRBV6-2/TRBV6-3; cdr3_aa: ASRKWTENTGELF
d_call: TRBD1; v_call: TRBV20-1; cdr3_aa: SARGQGEAF
d_call: .; v_call: TRBV20-1; cdr3_aa: SASRPGNQPQH
d_call: TRBD2; v_call: TRBV5-1; cdr3_aa: ASSLLAGEQGYEQY
d_call: TRBD2; v_call: TRBV7-2; cdr3_aa: ASSSGLAKHQETQY
d_call: TRBD1; v_call: TRBV29-1; cdr3_aa: SVDVGGAPKQY
d_call: .; v_call: TRBV12-3/TRBV12-4; cdr3_aa: ASTRRGETQY
d_call: .; v_call: TRBV10-3; cdr3_aa: AIGYQETQY
d_call: .; v_call: TRBV20-1; cdr3_aa: SAVPGLTGTYGYT
d_call: .; v_call: TRBV28; cdr3_aa: ASDPKNTGELF
d_call: .; v_call: TRBV9; cdr3_aa: ASSVQPQETQY
d_call: .; v_call: TRBV20-1; cdr3_aa: SARLSRPANNEQF
d_call: TRBD2; v_call: TRBV15; cdr3_aa: ATSRGLAGSVSSYNEQF
d_call: .; v_call: TRBV12-3/TRBV12-4; cdr3_aa: ASRLDPNTEAF
d_call: .; v_call: TRBV6-1; cdr3_aa: ASSVGSQEQY
d_call: .; v_call: TRBV18; cdr3_aa: ASSPTGGSNSPLH
d_call: .; v_call: TRBV5-1; cdr3_aa: ASSASGPQLGTQY
d_call: TRBD2; v_call: TRBV27; cdr3_aa: ASKGLAGGLSYNEQF
d_call: TRBD2; v_call: TRBV10-3; cdr3_aa: AISGAGTSYNEQF
d_call: .; v_call: TRBV7-2; cdr3_aa: ASSFTGKGTEAF
d_call: .; v_call: TRBV3-1; cdr3_aa: ASSQVAERAH
d_call: .; v_call: TRBV7-9; cdr3_aa: ASSRQEGNTEAF